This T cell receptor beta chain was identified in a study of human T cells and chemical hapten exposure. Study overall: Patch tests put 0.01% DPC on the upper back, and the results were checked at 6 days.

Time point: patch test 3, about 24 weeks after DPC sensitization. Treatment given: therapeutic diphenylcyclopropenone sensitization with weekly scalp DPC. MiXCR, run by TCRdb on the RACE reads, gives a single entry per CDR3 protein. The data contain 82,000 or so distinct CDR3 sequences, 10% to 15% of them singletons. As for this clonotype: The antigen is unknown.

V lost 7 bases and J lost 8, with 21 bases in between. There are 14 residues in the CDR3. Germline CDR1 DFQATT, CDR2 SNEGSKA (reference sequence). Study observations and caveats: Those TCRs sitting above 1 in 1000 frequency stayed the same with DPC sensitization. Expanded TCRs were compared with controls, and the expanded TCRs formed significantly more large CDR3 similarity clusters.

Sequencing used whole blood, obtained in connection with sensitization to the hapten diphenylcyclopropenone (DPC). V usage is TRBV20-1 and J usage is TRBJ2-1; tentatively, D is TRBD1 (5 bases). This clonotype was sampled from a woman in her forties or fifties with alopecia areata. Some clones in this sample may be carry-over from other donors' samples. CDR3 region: CSVRVGPQMDEQFF. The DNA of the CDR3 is TGCAGTGTCAGGGTGGGGCCACAAATGGATGAGCAGTTCTTC.